The sample holds one count of the clone carrying this T cell receptor (beta chain). The target antigen is unknown. MiXCR, applied by TCRdb to the 5' RACE reads, yields one record per CDR3 protein. The sample yields under 850,000 distinct CDR3 sequences, roughly 19% seen once. Germline CDR1 DFQATT, CDR2 SNEGSKA (reference sequence). This CDR3 is 11 amino acids long. V was cut by 4 bases and J by 9 bases, with 12 bases left in between. The sample belongs to a study of CD8 T cells in ankylosing spondylitis. Study conclusions and caveats: What appeared characteristic of ankylosing spondylitis blood was a TCR beta motif of fewer than ten highly homologous variants.

The V call is TRBV20-1, the J call TRBJ1-1; D possibly corresponds to TRBD1 (6 bases). What was sequenced was blood, either unsorted or a sorted T cell fraction (not recorded which). The TCR originated in a male donor with ankylosing spondylitis. The CDR3 loop reads CSATGGSQAFF. CDR3 nucleotide sequence: TGCAGTGCTACCGGGGGCAGTCAAGCTTTCTTT.